This is a list of T cell receptor beta chains from one sample in a study of T cell responses to AZD1222 COVID-19 vaccine. The assay was immunoSEQ multiplex PCR, and TCRdb's table has in-frame clones only and misses some. Of about 120,000 clones listed, about 85% were seen once; the top ten hold 2.4%. Here the sequenced sample was peripheral blood, taken on day 0 of AZD1222 vaccination. Receptors originate from an adult in good health. CDR3s include the opening cysteine and the closing phenylalanine or tryptophan. The order of the fields is CDR3 length, V gene, D gene, J gene, clone size, CDR3 DNA, CDR3 protein. A D gene is named only where the DNA matches it firmly. Clone size appears in some rows only: once, few, many, or a class for an expanded clone.

14,TRBV2,NA,TRBJ1-6,NA,TGTGCCAGCAGCCGGGACATCCGTAATTCACCCCTCCACTTT,CASSRDIRNSPLHF
16,TRBV15,TRBD2,TRBJ2-3,once,TGTGCCACCAGCAGAGATCGGGCGGGAGGCACAGATACGCAGTATTTT,CATSRDRAGGTDTQYF
18,TRBV11-2,NA,TRBJ2-7,NA,TGTGCCAGCAGCCGCAATACGTTACTCAGGGACCCTCATTTCGAGCAGTACTTC,CASSRNTLLRDPHFEQYF
15,TRBV19,NA,TRBJ1-6,NA,TGTGCCAGTACCCCCCGGGGGACGTCCGATTCACCCCTCCACTTT,CASTPRGTSDSPLHF
14,TRBV6-5,TRBD1,TRBJ1-5,NA,TGTGCCAGCGGGCTTGGGACAGCGGTCCAGCCCCAGCATTTT,CASGLGTAVQPQHF
15,TRBV18,TRBD1,TRBJ2-1,once,TGTGCCAGCTCACCGGGGCAACAGGGGCTAGGTGAGCAGTTCTTC,CASSPGQQGLGEQFF
16,TRBV28,TRBD1,TRBJ2-3,NA,TGTGCCAGCAGTCTTACGGACAGGGGAGGGACAGATACGCAGTATTTT,CASSLTDRGGTDTQYF
14,TRBV28,TRBD1,TRBJ2-7,NA,TGTGCCAGCAGTTTTGGGACAGACCCGTACGAGCAGTACTTC,CASSFGTDPYEQYF
14,TRBV6-1,NA,TRBJ2-7,NA,TGTGCCAGCAGTGAAGCACAGAGCTCCTACGAGCAGTACTTC,CASSEAQSSYEQYF
15,TRBV10-2,NA,TRBJ1-2,NA,TGCGCCAGCACCCCCCGGGCAGACTTCCACTATGGCTACACCTTC,CASTPRADFHYGYTF
17,TRBV6-1,NA,TRBJ1-3,NA,TGTGCCAGCAGTGTCGTAAGACAGGTCGGGGCTGGAAACACCATATATTTT,CASSVVRQVGAGNTIYF
15,TRBV5-1,NA,TRBJ1-2,few,TGCGCCAGCAGCTTGGCGCCAGGCACTTCGGAAGGCTACACCTTC,CASSLAPGTSEGYTF
11,TRBV10-1,NA,TRBJ2-3,NA,TGCGCCAGCGGAGCACGAGATACGCAGTATTTT,CASGARDTQYF
15,TRBV7-8,TRBD1,TRBJ1-5,few,TGTGCCAGCAGCCCCAGGACAGGGCGCAATCAGCCCCAGCATTTT,CASSPRTGRNQPQHF
15,TRBV27,NA,TRBJ2-6,NA,TGTGCCAGCAGTTTTCAGGGCTCTGGGGCCAACGTCCTGACTTTC,CASSFQGSGANVLTF
16,TRBV10-3,TRBD1,TRBJ1-1,NA,TGTGCCATCAGTGACCGGGGGGACAGGGTGAACACTGAAGCTTTCTTT,CAISDRGDRVNTEAFF
16,TRBV19,TRBD1,TRBJ1-5,once,TGTGCCAGTAGGGGGACAGGGGTCCCTAGCAATCAGCCCCAGCATTTT,CASRGTGVPSNQPQHF
15,TRBV13,NA,TRBJ2-7,once,TGTGCCAGCAGCTTCGGTAGGGTGCCCACCTACGAGCAGTACTTC,CASSFGRVPTYEQYF
15,TRBV5-1,TRBD2,TRBJ2-7,NA,TGCGCCAGCAGCGAAGGGACTAGCGGAGCCTACGAGCAGTACTTC,CASSEGTSGAYEQYF
13,TRBV7-9,TRBD1,TRBJ1-2,NA,TGTGCCAGCAGCCGCGACAGGGAGAGTGGCTACACCTTC,CASSRDRESGYTF
15,TRBV2,NA,TRBJ1-6,NA,TGTGCCAGCAGTGAAAAACAGCTTAGGAATTCACCCCTCCACTTT,CASSEKQLRNSPLHF
15,TRBV4-1,TRBD1,TRBJ2-7,NA,TGCGCCAGCAGCCAAGACGGGACAGGGACCTACGAGCAGTACTTC,CASSQDGTGTYEQYF
16,TRBV5-1,TRBD2,TRBJ2-7,NA,TGCGCCAGCAGCCTTCGGGGGGCGCGGGAGGTCCACGAGCAGTACTTC,CASSLRGAREVHEQYF
15,TRBV5-4,NA,TRBJ2-5,NA,TGTGCCAGCAGCCCCCGCCCGGGGTACCAAGAGACCCAGTACTTC,CASSPRPGYQETQYF